Described below is a single T cell receptor (beta chain) sequence and its context. This sample stems from a study of cytomegalovirus exposure and HLA in healthy donors. This PCR relied on a set of 60 Vbeta primers and 13 Jbeta primers. Generated by immunoSEQ multiplex PCR, the TCRdb table keeps only in-frame clones and is missing some. This table holds roughly 140,000 clones, approximately 83% found once. The CDR3 totals 15 residues. Germline-derived CDR1 and CDR2 are SGHTA and FQGNSA. The ends lost 5 bases at V and 7 bases at J; junction bases unmatched: 10. This TCR came from a man aged 40-50 years in good health and CMV-seropositive. The sequenced sample was PBMCs. The rearrangement joins TRBV7-2 to TRBJ2-1; TRBD2 matches 8 bases. The CDR3 sequence: CASSQQAGVSNEQFF. As DNA, the CDR3 is TGTGCCAGCAGCCAGCAAGCGGGAGTGAGTAATGAGCAGTTCTTC.